This T cell receptor beta chain was retrieved from a study of type 1 regulatory T cells. Across the whole study: An in vitro protocol generated T-allo10, a Tr1-enriched, alloantigen-specific CD4 T cell product.

The ends were cut back, 7 bases at V and 1 base at J, with 14 bases in the middle. There are 13 residues in the CDR3. Per the germline V gene, CDR1 is DFQATT and CDR2 is SNEGSKA (reference sequence). TCRdb independently ran MiXCR on the reads; one entry per CDR3 protein. The sample lists around 62,000 distinct CDR3 sequences, nearly 65% occurring once. With respect to this clonotype: The antigen is undetermined.

Graft donor-derived T-allo10 cells were described as host-alloantigen-specific, anergic, and alloantigen-specifically suppressive. The chain recombines TRBV20-1 with TRBJ2-7; D possibly matches TRBD1 or TRBD2 (5 bases each). This TCR was recovered from a human donor in good health. Sequencing input: cultured T cells, either the whole culture or a sorted T cell fraction (not recorded which). The subset was: Tr1-enriched cell product generated in vitro against host alloantigens. The CDR3 is CSVSGPQSYEQYF. DNA of the CDR3: TGCAGTGTCTCGGGACCTCAATCCTACGAGCAGTACTTC.